Below, 20 T cell receptor beta chains from the same sample are listed, as sequenced in a study of T cell changes during pregnancy in multiple sclerosis. TCRdb's copy holds only in-frame clones and misses some; the assay was immunoSEQ multiplex PCR. This table holds roughly 93,000 clones, about 91% found once. Material: peripheral blood, obtained before pregnancy. The receptor set was obtained from a female donor with multiple sclerosis, enrolled in a pregnancy study.

The gene calls are TRBV18 and TRBJ1-1, with 7 bases lining up with TRBD1. V was clipped by 4 bases and J by 5 bases; unmatched bases: 10. Per germline, CDR1 KGHSH and CDR2 LQKENI. The CDR3 consists of 15 residues. The CDR3 DNA sequence: TGTGCCAGCTCACTTCCCGACAGGGTACTGACTGAAGCTTTCTTT. This translates into CASSLPDRVLTEAFF.

The gene calls are TRBV7-2 and TRBJ2-7; TRBD1 is a possible D gene (7 bases). The CDR3 is 14 residues long. V lost 2 bases and J 3 bases, leaving 11 bases between the germline ends. Germline CDR1 is SGHTA and CDR2 is FQGNSA. The CDR3 DNA follows: TGTGCCAGCAGCTTACAGGGGGGAATCTACGAGCAGTACTTC. This codes for CASSLQGGIYEQYF.

This chain links TRBV7-9 with TRBJ2-2, with D unresolved. This CDR3 has 12 amino acids. The germline V gene encodes CDR1 SEHNR and CDR2 FQNEAQ (reference sequence). The V end lost 2 bases, the J end lost 8 bases, and 6 bases lay between the germline ends. As DNA, the CDR3 is TGTGCCAGCAGCTTAATTACAGGGGAGCTGTTTTTT. Translated: CASSLITGELFF. The variable domain in full, with the rest retrieved from reference TRBV7-9 and TRBJ2-2, is DTGVSQNPRHKITKRGQNVTFRCDPISEHNRLYWYRQTLGQGPEFLTYFQNEAQLEKSRLLSDRFSAERPKGSFSTLEIQRTEQGDSAMYLCASSLITGELFFGEGSRLTVL.

This clone was recorded only once. The J gene is TRBJ2-1, the V gene TRBV9; 10 nucleotides line up with TRBD2. The V gene's germline CDR1 is SGDLS and CDR2 YYNGEE. The CDR3 extends over 18 amino acids. V gave up 4 bases and J gave up 3 bases; unmatched junction bases: 13. CDR3 nucleotide sequence: TGTGCCAGCAGCACCGAAAGCTCACTAGCGGGGTTCTACAATGAGCAGTTCTTC. Its protein is CASSTESSLAGFYNEQFF.

This clone was found once. The J gene is TRBJ2-6, the V gene TRBV7-8, with 9 bases identical to TRBD1. The germline V gene encodes CDR1 SGHVS and CDR2 FQNEAQ. The CDR3 covers 20 residues. Trimming at V came to 2 bases and at J to 0 bases, leaving 11 bases not matched to a gene. This CDR3 reads CASSLHRDRVSFSGANVLTF. CDR3 DNA: TGTGCCAGCAGCTTACACCGGGACAGGGTTTCCTTCTCTGGGGCCAACGTCCTGACTTTC.

The chain couples TRBV4-1 to TRBJ2-2, with TRBD1 matching 7 bases. The CDR3 has 17 residues. The V segment lost 1 base and the J segment 5 bases; nucleotides outside the gene matches: 10. The germline gives CDR1 MGHRA, CDR2 YSYEKL. Here the CDR3 DNA reads TGCGCCAGCAGCCAAGTCGAAAGGGGGCGTCGGACCGGGGAGCTGTTTTTT. Its protein product is CASSQVERGRRTGELFF.

V and J are TRBV7-2 and TRBJ1-3; 7 bases are shared with TRBD1. Unmatched junction bases numbered 10, after V lost 5 bases and J lost 0 bases. Germline CDR1 and CDR2: SGHTA and FQGNSA. The CDR3 has 17 amino acids. CDR3 bases: TGTGCCAGCAGCCGAGACAGGGTAAAAACCTCTGGAAACACCATATATTTT. Amino acids: CASSRDRVKTSGNTIYF. The complete variable domain, with remaining parts taken from reference TRBV7-2 and TRBJ1-3, reads GAGVSQSPSNKVTEKGKDVELRCDPISGHTALYWYRQSLGQGLEFLIYFQGNSAPDKSGLPSDRFSAERTGGSVSTLTIQRTQQEDSAVYLCASSRDRVKTSGNTIYFGEGSWLTVV.

The chain uses TRBV10-3 and TRBJ2-1, with 8 bases aligning to TRBD1. This CDR3 region has 13 residues. The germline CDR1 and CDR2 sequences are ENHRY and SYGVKD. V shed 9 bases, J shed 3 bases, and the junction held 4 bases outside the gene matches. The CDR3 coding sequence is TGTGCCATATCGACAGGGGACTACAATGAGCAGTTCTTC. Protein product: CAISTGDYNEQFF.

The chain joins TRBV11-2 to TRBJ2-5; 11 bases are shared with TRBD2. The V gene's germline CDR1 is SGHAT and CDR2 FQNNGV. CDR3 length: 15 residues. V dropped 7 bases and J dropped 0; count of bases not matched to a gene: 4. This CDR3 reads CASILAGGDQETQYF. CDR3 DNA: TGTGCCAGCATCCTAGCGGGGGGCGACCAAGAGACCCAGTACTTC. The variable domain in full, completed from reference TRBV11-2 and TRBJ2-5, reads EAGVAQSPRYKIIEKRQSVAFWCNPISGHATLYWYQQILGQGPKLLIQFQNNGVVDDSQLPKDRFSAERLKGVDSTLKIQPAKLEDSAVYLCASILAGGDQETQYFGPGTRLLVL.

The genes are TRBV7-2 and TRBJ1-1; 11 bases match TRBD1. V lost 3 bases and J lost 11; bases outside the gene matches: 5. The CDR3 extends over 13 amino acids. Germline assignment: CDR1 SGHTA and CDR2 FQGNSA. The CDR3 region has the DNA TGTGCCAGCAGCTTTGGACAGGGGGCGGGGGCTTTCTTT. Its protein is CASSFGQGAGAFF. Variable domain in full (rest from reference TRBV7-2 and TRBJ1-1): GAGVSQSPSNKVTEKGKDVELRCDPISGHTALYWYRQSLGQGLEFLIYFQGNSAPDKSGLPSDRFSAERTGGSVSTLTIQRTQQEDSAVYLCASSFGQGAGAFFGQGTRLTVV.

V usage is TRBV7-7 and J usage is TRBJ2-3; 8 bases map to TRBD2. The CDR3 runs to 15 residues. V shed 5 bases and J 0 bases; nucleotides not matched to a gene: 4. Germline-derived CDR1 and CDR2 are SSHAT and FNYEAQ (reference sequence). CDR3 in amino acids: CASSQTGGSTDTQYF. CDR3 sequence (DNA): TGTGCCAGCAGCCAGACGGGGGGGAGCACAGATACGCAGTATTTT.

V gene TRBV7-2 combines with J gene TRBJ1-4; 8 bases map to TRBD1. The CDR3 totals 17 residues. Looked up from germline, CDR1 is SGHTA and CDR2 is FQGNSA. The V and J ends lost 5 bases and 0 bases, in that order; junction bases with no gene match: 8. CDR3 in amino acids: CASSPQGQAATNEKLFF. For the CDR3, the DNA is TGTGCCAGCAGCCCGCAGGGACAGGCGGCAACTAATGAAAAACTGTTTTTT.

The chain combines TRBV5-1 with TRBJ2-7; TRBD2 agrees at 11 bases. In germline, CDR1 is SGHRS, CDR2 YFSETQ. This CDR3 comprises 16 residues. After removal of 0 bases from V and 5 bases from J, the junction contained 7 bases not matched to a gene. CDR3 bases: TGCGCCAGCAGCTTGGGTAGCGGGGGGGCAAGTCACGAGCAGTACTTC. Its translation is CASSLGSGGASHEQYF.

V usage is TRBV19 and J usage is TRBJ1-2, with 9 nucleotides matching TRBD1. The CDR3 runs to 12 residues. V lost 7 bases and J lost 5; bases outside the gene matches: 2. Germline V lookup: CDR1 LNHDA, CDR2 SQIVND (reference sequence). Here the CDR3 DNA reads TGTGCCAGTAACGACAGGGGGTATGGCTACACCTTC. Its translation: CASNDRGYGYTF. Using reference TRBV19 and TRBJ1-2 for the parts outside the CDR3, the full variable domain is DGGITQSPKYLFRKEGQNVTLSCEQNLNHDAMYWYRQDPGQGLRLIYYSQIVNDFQKGDIAEGYSVSREKKESFPLTVTSAQKNPTAFYLCASNDRGYGYTFGSGTRLTVV.

CDR3 nucleotide sequence: TGTGCCAGCAGCCTTTCCCAGGGGGGACTTAATGAAAAACTGTTTTTT. Translating it yields CASSLSQGGLNEKLFF. The chain combines TRBV9 with TRBJ1-4; 7 bases map to TRBD1. The V segment lost 4 bases and the J segment 4 bases; nucleotides outside the gene matches: 10. The CDR3 consists of 16 residues. CDR1 is SGDLS, CDR2 YYNGEE, per germline.

This clone appeared a single time. V is TRBV7-7 and J is TRBJ2-7, with D perhaps TRBD1 (6 bases). The CDR3 loop spans 13 amino acids. Germline assignment: CDR1 SSHAT and CDR2 FNYEAQ (reference sequence). The V and J ends lost 5 bases and 5 bases respectively, with 13 bases between them. CDR3 DNA: TGTGCCAGCAGCGAGTCGACAGGAAACGAGCAGTACTTC. The encoded protein is CASSESTGNEQYF. Full variable domain (rest looked up from reference TRBV7-7 and TRBJ2-7): GAGVSQSPRYKVTKRGQDVTLRCDPISSHATLYWYQQALGQGPEFLTYFNYEAQPDKSGLPSDRFSAERPEGSISTLTIQRTEQRDSAMYRCASSESTGNEQYFGPGTRLTVT.

In its sample, this clone was seen a few times. The chain has TRBV18 and TRBJ2-7; 9 bases line up with TRBD2. This CDR3 contains 14 residues. V dropped 1 base and J dropped 5; count of bases not matched to a gene: 3. CDR1 and CDR2 from the germline V gene are KGHSH and LQKENI. The CDR3 DNA is TGTGCCAGCTCACCACTAGCGGGAGAGAACGAGCAGTACTTC. Protein: CASSPLAGENEQYF.

This chain links TRBV12-5 with TRBJ1-1, with 8 bases identical to TRBD1. The germline CDR1 and CDR2 sequences are LGHNT and FRNRAP. The CDR3 totals 19 residues. With 7 bases clipped from V and 3 bases from J, the junction kept 22 bases outside the gene matches. The CDR3: CASVSRARMGRGPDTEAFF. The CDR3 coding sequence is TGTGCTAGTGTCTCGCGGGCGAGGATGGGCAGGGGGCCGGACACTGAAGCTTTCTTT. Full variable domain (missing parts from reference TRBV12-5 and TRBJ1-1): DARVTQTPRHKVTEMGQEVTMRCQPILGHNTVFWYRQTMMQGLELLAYFRNRAPLDDSGMPKDRFSAEMPDATLATLKIQPSEPRDSAVYFCASVSRARMGRGPDTEAFFGQGTRLTVV.

This sequence joins TRBV27 and TRBJ2-6; TRBD1 is a possible D gene (6 bases). The CDR3 covers 17 residues. Germline CDR1 and CDR2: MNHEY and SMNVEV (reference sequence). The ends were cut back, 2 bases at V and 4 bases at J, with 15 bases in the middle. CDR3 protein: CASSLVRGTAGANVLTF. The DNA of the CDR3 is TGTGCCAGCAGTTTAGTTAGGGGGACGGCCGGGGCCAACGTCCTGACTTTC.

The chain recombines TRBV28 with TRBJ2-3; TRBD2 matches at 12 bases. The junction had 9 bases not matched to a gene; V was cut back by 4 bases and J by 1 base. This CDR3 has 18 residues. Germline V lookup: CDR1 MDHEN, CDR2 SYDVKM. CDR3 residues: CASSSISRLAGGTDTQYF. In nucleotides, the CDR3 is TGTGCCAGCAGTTCCATTTCTCGACTAGCGGGAGGCACAGATACGCAGTATTTT. Supplemented by reference TRBV28 and TRBJ2-3, the full variable domain reads DVKVTQSSRYLVKRTGEKVFLECVQDMDHENMFWYRQDPGLGLRLIYFSYDVKMKEKGDIPEGYSVSREKKERFSLILESASTNQTSMYLCASSSISRLAGGTDTQYFGPGTRLTVL.